These 21 T cell receptor beta chains were sequenced from one sample in a study of shared clonotypes between healthy human individuals. Produced via immunoSEQ multiplex PCR; TCRdb's table is partial and in-frame only. Found here are a few million clones, approximately 95% of them singletons; the top ten hold approximately 0.4%. Sequencing input: naive CD4+ T cells from PBMCs. Described subset: CD45RA+ positively selected. These receptors were taken from a man aged 18 to 29 in good health. Some clones in this sample may be carry-over from other donors' samples.

This clone was picked up one time. The J gene is TRBJ2-5, the V gene TRBV5-4, with a weak D call TRBD1 (5 bases). Germline values: CDR1 SGHNT, CDR2 YYREEE (reference sequence). This CDR3 contains 13 residues. Trimming took 4 bases from V and 5 from J, leaving 12 bases between them. The CDR3 bases are TGTGCCAGCAGCATACTGCCAGGGGAGACCCAGTACTTC. Its translation is CASSILPGETQYF. Full variable domain (rest looked up from reference TRBV5-4 and TRBJ2-5): ETGVTQSPTHLIKTRGQQVTLRCSSQSGHNTVSWYQQALGQGPQFIFQYYREEENGRGNFPPRFSGLQFPNYSSELNVNALELDDSALYLCASSILPGETQYFGPGTRLLVL.

On this clone itself: Other DNA variants within this sample encode the same CDR3. The chain carries TRBV5-1 and TRBJ1-4; no clear D gene. CDR3 length equals 13 residues. Looked up from germline, CDR1 is SGHRS and CDR2 is YFSETQ. V lost 4 bases, J lost 0 bases, and 4 bases lay in between. CDR3: CASSPATNEKLFF. CDR3 sequence (DNA): TGCGCCAGCAGCCCAGCAACTAATGAAAAACTGTTTTTT.

The rearrangement uses TRBV2 and TRBJ2-7; TRBD1 aligns across 8 bases. This CDR3 has 12 amino acids. Germline values: CDR1 SNHLY, CDR2 FYNNEI. The J segment lost 6 bases and the V segment lost 7 bases, leaving 5 bases of the junction unmatched. The CDR3 coding sequence is TGTGCCAGCAAAGACAGGGGTTCCGAGCAGTACTTC. As protein: CASKDRGSEQYF.

V and J are TRBV30 and TRBJ2-7; 7 bases agree with TRBD1. V lost 4 bases, J lost 1 base, and 4 bases stayed unmatched. CDR3 length equals 13 residues. Germline V gene data show CDR1 as GTSNPN and CDR2 as SVGIG (reference sequence). Here the CDR3 reads CAWNQGVSYEQYF. The CDR3 nucleotides read TGTGCCTGGAACCAGGGGGTATCCTACGAGCAGTACTTC.

The V call is TRBV5-1, the J call TRBJ1-4; 11 bases are shared with TRBD1. Trimming removed 3 bases from V and 8 bases from J; junction bases left unmatched: 6. CDR1 and CDR2 from the germline V gene are SGHRS and YFSETQ. The CDR3 contains 15 residues. This CDR3 is CASSSGTGGGEKLFF. In DNA, the CDR3 is TGCGCCAGCAGCTCCGGGACAGGGGGAGGGGAAAAACTGTTTTTT.

This chain connects TRBV7-2 to TRBJ2-4; tentative D call: TRBD2 (5 bases). This CDR3 contains 18 residues. Germline assignment: CDR1 SGHTA and CDR2 FQGNSA. Trimming took off 1 base at V and 2 bases at J, with 18 bases between the two ends. The chain's CDR3 is CASSLVARGHTTKNIQYF. CDR3 bases: TGTGCCAGCAGCTTAGTCGCTCGCGGGCACACCACCAAAAACATTCAGTACTTC.

As regards this clone: This specimen includes other DNA sequences encoding the same CDR3. This sequence joins TRBV30 and TRBJ1-2, with a tentative D call TRBD1 (6 bases). The CDR3 covers 13 residues. Deletions cut 0 bases from V and 8 bases from J, with 13 bases between. In germline, CDR1 is GTSNPN, CDR2 SVGIG (reference sequence). Here the CDR3 DNA reads TGTGCCTGGAGTGTATCAGGGGATTACGGCTACACCTTC. Residues: CAWSVSGDYGYTF.

This clone has a single count. In DNA, the CDR3 is TGTGCCAGCAGCCGGGCCATAGCGGGGAACACCGGGGAGCTGTTTTTT. Translating it yields CASSRAIAGNTGELFF. This chain connects TRBV9 to TRBJ2-2, with 7 nucleotides matching TRBD2. This CDR3 has 16 residues. The V and J ends lost 4 bases and 1 base, in that order; junction bases with no gene match: 7. Germline V gene data show CDR1 as SGDLS and CDR2 as YYNGEE.

About this clone itself: Other nucleotide sequences in the sample specify the same CDR3. The rearrangement uses TRBV29-1 and TRBJ2-4, with 7 nucleotides matching TRBD1. Germline-derived CDR1 and CDR2 are SQVTM and ANQGSEA. The CDR3 is 14 amino acids. After removal of 6 bases from V and 0 bases from J, the junction contained 5 bases not matched to a gene. CDR3 loop: CSVMGQLAKNIQYF. Written as DNA, the CDR3 is TGCAGCGTGATGGGACAGCTAGCCAAAAACATTCAGTACTTC.

The chain carries TRBV27 and TRBJ1-5, with a weak D call TRBD1 (6 bases). CDR1 MNHEY and CDR2 SMNVEV come from the germline V gene (reference sequence). The CDR3 sequence is 14 residues long. Trimming took off 6 bases at V and 7 bases at J, with 16 bases between the two ends. Here the CDR3 reads CASSRLMGAQPQHF. Written as DNA, the CDR3 is TGTGCCAGCAGCCGGCTGATGGGGGCCCAGCCCCAGCATTTT.

This clone occurred once. This chain joins TRBV6-5 and TRBJ1-2, with TRBD1 as a possible D gene (6 bases). V dropped 2 bases and J dropped 6 bases, with 10 bases sitting between them. This CDR3 has 13 amino acids. Per germline, CDR1 MNHEY and CDR2 SVGAGI. CDR3 bases: TGTGCCAGCAGTTACGGGGGGGCGAATGGCTACACCTTC. It encodes CASSYGGANGYTF.

V is TRBV9 and J is TRBJ2-7; 7 bases map to TRBD1. The CDR3 runs to 15 residues. Germline V gives CDR1 SGDLS, CDR2 YYNGEE. V lost 4 bases, J lost 1 base, and 8 bases stayed unmatched. This chain's CDR3 is CASSLQPGQSYEQYF. In nucleotides, the CDR3 is TGTGCCAGCAGCCTACAACCGGGACAGTCCTACGAGCAGTACTTC.

The chain recombines TRBV11-3 with TRBJ1-2, with TRBD1 matching 12 bases. CDR1 is SGHNT, CDR2 YENEEA, per germline. The trim removed 3 bases at V and 8 bases at J, leaving 4 bases unmatched. CDR3 length equals 14 residues. CDR3 in amino acids: CASSLGQGAGGYTF. For the CDR3, the DNA is TGTGCCAGCAGCTTGGGACAGGGGGCAGGAGGCTACACCTTC.

The chain is built from TRBV6-5 and TRBJ1-1; D gene unclear. The CDR3 has 13 amino acids. The germline V and J ends were trimmed by 6 bases and 7 bases, with 15 bases remaining between them. The germline gives CDR1 MNHEY, CDR2 SVGAGI. CDR3: CASSQGLSREAFF. CDR3 bases: TGTGCCAGCAGCCAAGGTCTGAGCCGTGAAGCTTTCTTT.

CDR3 nucleotide sequence: TGTGCCAGCAGCAACGGACGGAGTAATGAAAAACTGTTTTTT. Translation: CASSNGRSNEKLFF. The chain joins TRBV27 to TRBJ1-4; no firm D call. V was pared by 6 bases and J by 4 bases, with 12 bases between. The V gene's germline CDR1 is MNHEY and CDR2 SMNVEV (reference sequence). The CDR3 has 14 residues.

The chain employs TRBV7-2 and TRBJ2-1, with D perhaps TRBD2 (6 bases). Germline values: CDR1 SGHTA, CDR2 FQGNSA. The V end was cut by 3 bases, the J end by 6 bases, with 12 bases between. The CDR3 sequence is 14 residues long. The CDR3 sequence is CASSFRREGNEQFF. The DNA of the CDR3 is TGTGCCAGCAGCTTCAGGCGGGAAGGCAATGAGCAGTTCTTC. Looking up the rest from reference TRBV7-2 and TRBJ2-1 gives the full variable domain: GAGVSQSPSNKVTEKGKDVELRCDPISGHTALYWYRQSLGQGLEFLIYFQGNSAPDKSGLPSDRFSAERTGGSVSTLTIQRTQQEDSAVYLCASSFRREGNEQFFGPGTRLTVL.

The chain uses TRBV18 and TRBJ1-2; D is uncertain. The germline V gene has CDR1 KGHSH and CDR2 LQKENI. CDR3 length: 16 amino acids. Trimming shortened V by 2 bases and J by 8 bases, and 21 bases separated the two germline ends. DNA for the CDR3: TGTGCCAGCTCACCAACCCCGCCCACCACCCCTCTCGGCTACACCTTC. This translates into CASSPTPPTTPLGYTF.

The rearrangement uses TRBV30 and TRBJ2-7; 8 bases fit TRBD2. Germline CDR1 reads GTSNPN; CDR2 reads SVGIG (reference sequence). This CDR3 spans 12 amino acids. V trimming: 2 bases; J trimming: 3 bases; junction bases outside the gene matches: 0. This CDR3 is CAWSRGGYEQYF. CDR3 nucleotide sequence: TGTGCCTGGAGTCGGGGGGGCTACGAGCAGTACTTC.

With regard to this clone: Other DNA variants within this sample encode the same CDR3. The chain couples TRBV9 to TRBJ2-1; D is possibly TRBD2 (7 bases). This CDR3 is 15 amino acids long. V lost 3 bases and J lost 3, with 13 bases in between. Germline V lookup: CDR1 SGDLS, CDR2 YYNGEE. CDR3 amino acids: CASSAGASGYNEQFF. The CDR3 coding sequence is TGTGCCAGCAGCGCGGGGGCTAGCGGCTACAATGAGCAGTTCTTC.

The rearrangement links TRBV7-2 to TRBJ2-3, with 7 nucleotides matching TRBD2. Germline V CDR1 and CDR2: SGHTA, FQGNSA. V shed 7 bases and J 2 bases; nucleotides not matched to a gene: 15. This CDR3 has 17 residues. The CDR3 is CASTSGWNGRHTDTQYF. CDR3 nucleotide sequence: TGTGCCAGCACCTCAGGGTGGAACGGGAGGCACACAGATACGCAGTATTTT.

V is TRBV11-2 and J is TRBJ2-1, with D unclear. Germline CDR1 and CDR2: SGHAT and FQNNGV. The length of the CDR3 is 12 residues. Between the trimmed V and J ends, which lost 5 bases and 15 bases, there was a span of 17 bases. DNA for the CDR3: TGTGCCAGCAGCCTTCACGTAGTTTCTTTGTTCTTC. Encoded protein: CASSLHVVSLFF.